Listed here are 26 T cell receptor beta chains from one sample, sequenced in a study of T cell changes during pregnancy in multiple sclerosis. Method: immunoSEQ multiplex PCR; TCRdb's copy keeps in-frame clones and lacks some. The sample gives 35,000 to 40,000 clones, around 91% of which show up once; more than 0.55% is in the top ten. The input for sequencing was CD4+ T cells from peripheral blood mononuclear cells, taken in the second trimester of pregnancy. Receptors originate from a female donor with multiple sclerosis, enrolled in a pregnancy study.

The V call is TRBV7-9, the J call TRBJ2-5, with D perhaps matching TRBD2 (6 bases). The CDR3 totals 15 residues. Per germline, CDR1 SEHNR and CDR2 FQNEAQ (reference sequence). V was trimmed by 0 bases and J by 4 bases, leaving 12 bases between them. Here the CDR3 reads CASSLAGLPGETQYF. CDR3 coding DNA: TGTGCCAGCAGCTTAGCGGGACTTCCGGGAGAGACCCAGTACTTC.

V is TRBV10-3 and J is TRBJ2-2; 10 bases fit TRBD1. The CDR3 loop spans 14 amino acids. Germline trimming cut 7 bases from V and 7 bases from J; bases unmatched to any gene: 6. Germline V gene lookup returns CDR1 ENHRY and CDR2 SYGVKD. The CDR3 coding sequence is TGTGCCATCACTGACAGGGGGCCACTCGGGGAGCTGTTTTTT. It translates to CAITDRGPLGELFF.

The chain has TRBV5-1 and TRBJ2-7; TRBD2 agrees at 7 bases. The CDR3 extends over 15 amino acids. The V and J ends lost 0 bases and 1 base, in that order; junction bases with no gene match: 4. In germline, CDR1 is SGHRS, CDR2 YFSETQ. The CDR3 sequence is CASSLGGSGSYEQYF. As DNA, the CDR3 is TGCGCCAGCAGCTTGGGCGGGAGTGGGTCCTACGAGCAGTACTTC.

CDR3 nucleotide sequence: TGTGCCAGCAGCTCGGTGGCAGGGGACTACAATGAGCAGTTCTTC. Protein product: CASSSVAGDYNEQFF. J is TRBJ2-1 and V is TRBV5-4; D possibly corresponds to TRBD1 (6 bases). The germline V gene encodes CDR1 SGHNT and CDR2 YYREEE (reference sequence). This CDR3 region has 15 residues. Trimming removed 3 bases at V and 3 bases at J, with 13 bases between.

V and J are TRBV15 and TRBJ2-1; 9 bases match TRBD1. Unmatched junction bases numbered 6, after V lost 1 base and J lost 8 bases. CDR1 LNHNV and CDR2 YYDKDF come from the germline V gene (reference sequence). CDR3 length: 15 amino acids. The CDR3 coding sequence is TGTGCCACCAGCAGAGGGGACAGGGATTACGATGAGCAGTTCTTC. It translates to CATSRGDRDYDEQFF. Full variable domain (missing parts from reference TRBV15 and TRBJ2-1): DAMVIQNPRYQVTQFGKPVTLSCSQTLNHNVMYWYQQKSSQAPKLLFHYYDKDFNNEADTPDNFQSRRPNTSFCFLDIRSPGLGDTAMYLCATSRGDRDYDEQFFGPGTRLTVL.

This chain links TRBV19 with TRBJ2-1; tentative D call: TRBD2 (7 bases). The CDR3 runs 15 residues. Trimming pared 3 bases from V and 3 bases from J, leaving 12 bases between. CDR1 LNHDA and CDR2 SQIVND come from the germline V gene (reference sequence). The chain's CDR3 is CASSIGGGGYNEQFF. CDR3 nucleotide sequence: TGTGCCAGTAGTATTGGGGGAGGGGGCTACAATGAGCAGTTCTTC.

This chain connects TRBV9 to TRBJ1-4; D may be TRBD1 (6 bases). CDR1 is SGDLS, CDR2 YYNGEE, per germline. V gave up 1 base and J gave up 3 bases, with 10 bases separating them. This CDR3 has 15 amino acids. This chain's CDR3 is CASSVQDSSNEKLFF. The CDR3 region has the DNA TGTGCCAGCAGCGTACAGGACAGTTCTAATGAAAAACTGTTTTTT.

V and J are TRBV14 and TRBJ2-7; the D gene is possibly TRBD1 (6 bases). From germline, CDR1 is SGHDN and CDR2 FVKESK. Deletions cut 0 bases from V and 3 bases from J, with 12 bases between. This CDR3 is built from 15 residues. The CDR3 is CASSQDHTRGYEQYF. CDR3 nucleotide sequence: TGTGCCAGCAGCCAAGACCATACCAGGGGCTACGAGCAGTACTTC. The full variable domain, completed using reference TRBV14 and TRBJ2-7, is EAGVTQFPSHSVIEKGQTVTLRCDPISGHDNLYWYRRVMGKEIKFLLHFVKESKQDESGMPNNRFLAERTGGTYSTLKVQPAELEDSGVYFCASSQDHTRGYEQYFGPGTRLTVT.

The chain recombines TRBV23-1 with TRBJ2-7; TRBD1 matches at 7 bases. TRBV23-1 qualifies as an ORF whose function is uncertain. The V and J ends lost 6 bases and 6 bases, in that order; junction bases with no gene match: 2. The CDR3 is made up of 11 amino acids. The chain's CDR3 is CASRTGTEQYF. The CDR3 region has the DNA TGCGCCAGCAGGACAGGGACCGAGCAGTACTTC.

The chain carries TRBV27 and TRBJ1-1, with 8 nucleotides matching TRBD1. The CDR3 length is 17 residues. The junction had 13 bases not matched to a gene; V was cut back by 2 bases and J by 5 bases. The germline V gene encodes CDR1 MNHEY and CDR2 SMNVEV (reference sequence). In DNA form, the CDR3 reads TGTGCCAGCAGTTTAGTAGGCGTCAGGGGGCGAGGTACTGAAGCTTTCTTT. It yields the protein CASSLVGVRGRGTEAFF.

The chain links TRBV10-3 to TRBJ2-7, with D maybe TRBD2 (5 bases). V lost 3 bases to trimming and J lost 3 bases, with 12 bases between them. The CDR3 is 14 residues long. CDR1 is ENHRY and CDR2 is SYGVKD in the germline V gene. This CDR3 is CAISDVKRNYEQYF. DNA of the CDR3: TGTGCCATCAGTGATGTTAAGCGGAACTACGAGCAGTACTTC.

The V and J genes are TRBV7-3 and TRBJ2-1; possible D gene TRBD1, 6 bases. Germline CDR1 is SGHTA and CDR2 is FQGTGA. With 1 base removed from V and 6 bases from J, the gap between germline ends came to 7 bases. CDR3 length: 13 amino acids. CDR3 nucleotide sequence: TGTGCCAGCAGCTTAATACAGGGCAATGAGCAGTTCTTC. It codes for CASSLIQGNEQFF. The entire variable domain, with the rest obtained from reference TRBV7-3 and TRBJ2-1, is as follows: GAGVSQTPSNKVTEKGKYVELRCDPISGHTALYWYRQSLGQGPEFLIYFQGTGAADDSGLPNDRFFAVRPEGSVSTLKIQRTERGDSAVYLCASSLIQGNEQFFGPGTRLTVL.

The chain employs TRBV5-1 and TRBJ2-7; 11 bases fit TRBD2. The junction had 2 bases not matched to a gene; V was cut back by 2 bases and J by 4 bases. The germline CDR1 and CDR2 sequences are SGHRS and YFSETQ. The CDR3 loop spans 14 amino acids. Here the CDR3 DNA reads TGCGCCAGCAGCTTTACTAGCGGGAGTTACGAGCAGTACTTC. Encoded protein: CASSFTSGSYEQYF.

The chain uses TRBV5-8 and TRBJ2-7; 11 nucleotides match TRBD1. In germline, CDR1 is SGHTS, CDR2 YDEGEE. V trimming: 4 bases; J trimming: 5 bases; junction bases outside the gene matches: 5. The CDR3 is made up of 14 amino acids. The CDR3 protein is CASSLGQGADEQYF. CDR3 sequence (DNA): TGTGCCAGCAGCCTAGGACAGGGGGCCGACGAGCAGTACTTC.

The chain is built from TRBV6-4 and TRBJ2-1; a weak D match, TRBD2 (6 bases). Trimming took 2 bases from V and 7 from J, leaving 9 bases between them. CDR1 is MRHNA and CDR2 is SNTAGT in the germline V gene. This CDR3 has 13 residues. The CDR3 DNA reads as TGTGCCAGCAGTGACGGGGGAGGTAATGAGCAGTTCTTC. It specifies CASSDGGGNEQFF.

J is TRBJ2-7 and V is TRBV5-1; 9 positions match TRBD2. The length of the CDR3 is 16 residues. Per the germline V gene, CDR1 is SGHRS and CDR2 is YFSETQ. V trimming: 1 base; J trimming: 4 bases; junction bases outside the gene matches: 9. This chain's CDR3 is CASSLSVSGRLYEQYF. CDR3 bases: TGCGCCAGCAGCTTGTCCGTAAGCGGGAGGCTATACGAGCAGTACTTC.

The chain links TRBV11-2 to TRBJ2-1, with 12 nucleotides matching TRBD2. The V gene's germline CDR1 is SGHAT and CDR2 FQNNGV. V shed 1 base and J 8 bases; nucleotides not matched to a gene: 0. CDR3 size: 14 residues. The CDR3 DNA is TGTGCCAGCAGCTTAGGACTAGCGGGAGATGAGCAGTTCTTC. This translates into CASSLGLAGDEQFF.

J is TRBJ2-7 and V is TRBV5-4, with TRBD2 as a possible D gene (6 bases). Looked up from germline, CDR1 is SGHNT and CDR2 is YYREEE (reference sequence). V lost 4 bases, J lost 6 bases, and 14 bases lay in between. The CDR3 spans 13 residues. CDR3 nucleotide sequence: TGTGCCAGCAGCCGCAGGGAGGTGGGCGAGCAGTACTTC. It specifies CASSRREVGEQYF. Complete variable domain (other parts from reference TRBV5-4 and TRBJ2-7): ETGVTQSPTHLIKTRGQQVTLRCSSQSGHNTVSWYQQALGQGPQFIFQYYREEENGRGNFPPRFSGLQFPNYSSELNVNALELDDSALYLCASSRREVGEQYFGPGTRLTVT.

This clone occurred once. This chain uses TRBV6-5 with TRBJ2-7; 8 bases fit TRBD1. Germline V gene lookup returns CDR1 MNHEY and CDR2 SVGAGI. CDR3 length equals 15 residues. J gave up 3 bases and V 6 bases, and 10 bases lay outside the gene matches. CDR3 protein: CASRVDRGPGYEQYF. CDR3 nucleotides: TGTGCCAGCAGGGTAGACAGGGGCCCTGGCTACGAGCAGTACTTC.

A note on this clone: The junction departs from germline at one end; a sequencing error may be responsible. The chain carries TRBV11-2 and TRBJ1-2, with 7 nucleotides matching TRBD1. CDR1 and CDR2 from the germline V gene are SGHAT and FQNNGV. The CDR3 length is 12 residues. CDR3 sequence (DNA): TGTGCCAGCAGCTTAGACGCAACAGGGGACAGCTTC. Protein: CASSLDATGDSF.

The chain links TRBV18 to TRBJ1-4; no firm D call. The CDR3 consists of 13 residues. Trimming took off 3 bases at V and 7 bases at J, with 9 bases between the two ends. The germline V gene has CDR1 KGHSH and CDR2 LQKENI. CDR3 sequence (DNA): TGTGCCAGCTCACCTGATCTTAGTGAAAAACTGTTTTTT. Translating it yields CASSPDLSEKLFF.

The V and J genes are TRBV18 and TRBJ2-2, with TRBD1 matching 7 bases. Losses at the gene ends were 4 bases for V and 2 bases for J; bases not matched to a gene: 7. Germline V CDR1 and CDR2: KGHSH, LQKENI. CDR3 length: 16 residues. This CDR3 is CASSHIRQGNTGELFF. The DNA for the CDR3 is TGTGCCAGCTCACATATCAGACAGGGTAACACCGGGGAGCTGTTTTTT.

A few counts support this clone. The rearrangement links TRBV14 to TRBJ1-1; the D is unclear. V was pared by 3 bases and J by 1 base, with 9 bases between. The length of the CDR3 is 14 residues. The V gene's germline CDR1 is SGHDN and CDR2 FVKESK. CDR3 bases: TGTGCCAGCAGCCACCGGGGTGCGAACACTGAAGCTTTCTTT. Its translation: CASSHRGANTEAFF.

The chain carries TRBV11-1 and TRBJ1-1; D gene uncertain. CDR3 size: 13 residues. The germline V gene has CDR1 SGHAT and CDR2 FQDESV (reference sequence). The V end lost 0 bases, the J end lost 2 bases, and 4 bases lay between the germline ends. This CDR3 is CASSLALNTEAFF. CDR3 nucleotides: TGTGCCAGCAGCTTAGCACTAAACACTGAAGCTTTCTTT.

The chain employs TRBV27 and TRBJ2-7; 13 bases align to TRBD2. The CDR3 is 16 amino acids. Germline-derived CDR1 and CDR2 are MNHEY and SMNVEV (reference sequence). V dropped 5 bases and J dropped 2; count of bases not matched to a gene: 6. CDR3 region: CASSILLAGGPYEQYF. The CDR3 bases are TGTGCCAGCAGTATCTTACTAGCGGGAGGGCCCTACGAGCAGTACTTC.

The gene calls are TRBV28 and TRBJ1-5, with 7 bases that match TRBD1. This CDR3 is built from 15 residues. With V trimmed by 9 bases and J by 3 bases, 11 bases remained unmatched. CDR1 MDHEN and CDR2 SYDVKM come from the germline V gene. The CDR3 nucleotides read TGTGCCAGTATGGGACAGACGAATAACAATCAGCCCCAGCATTTT. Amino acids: CASMGQTNNNQPQHF.